A single sample is the source of the 22 T cell receptor beta chains below, sequenced in a study of blood T cell repertoires in COVID-19. Sequenced by immunoSEQ multiplex PCR; TCRdb stores in-frame clones only, minus some. The data contain 220,000 or so clones, about 90% of them singletons. The sequenced material came from peripheral blood. Receptors were obtained from a man aged 60-69 years with COVID-19, enrolled during active disease.

The chain is built from TRBV3-1 (or the pseudogene TRBV3-2) and TRBJ1-5; D is possibly TRBD1 (6 bases). Trimming cost V 0 bases and J 5 bases, with 11 bases left between them. The CDR3 length is 15 residues. CDR1 and CDR2 from the germline V gene are LGHDT and YNNKEL (reference sequence). The CDR3 here is CASSQDGQGYQPQHF. CDR3 in DNA: TGTGCCAGCAGCCAAGACGGGCAGGGGTATCAGCCCCAGCATTTT.

This clone has a single count. The chain carries TRBV11-2 and TRBJ2-1, with D uncertain. Trimming removed 1 base at V and 6 bases at J, with 10 bases between. In germline, CDR1 is SGHAT, CDR2 FQNNGV. The CDR3 covers 14 residues. The CDR3 coding sequence is TGTGCCAGCAGCTTAGTTATCGTCGGCAATGAGCAGTTCTTC. Translation: CASSLVIVGNEQFF. Full variable domain (missing parts from reference TRBV11-2 and TRBJ2-1): EAGVAQSPRYKIIEKRQSVAFWCNPISGHATLYWYQQILGQGPKLLIQFQNNGVVDDSQLPKDRFSAERLKGVDSTLKIQPAKLEDSAVYLCASSLVIVGNEQFFGPGTRLTVL.

Only one count was recorded for this clone. The gene calls are TRBV19 and TRBJ2-2, with 8 positions matching TRBD2. CDR3 size: 15 residues. The J segment lost 1 base and the V segment lost 6 bases, leaving 4 bases of the junction unmatched. The germline V gene has CDR1 LNHDA and CDR2 SQIVND (reference sequence). The CDR3 DNA follows: TGTGCCAGTAGCCGACTAGCGATGAACACCGGGGAGCTGTTTTTT. It is translated as CASSRLAMNTGELFF.

CDR3 coding DNA: TGTGCCAGCGGGCCGGTTAGGGGCGGCACTGAAGCTTTCTTT. Protein: CASGPVRGGTEAFF. The chain is built from TRBV6-5 and TRBJ1-1; D possibly corresponds to TRBD1 (5 bases). CDR1 MNHEY and CDR2 SVGAGI come from the germline V gene. This CDR3 is 14 amino acids long. The V gene lost 8 bases and the J gene lost 4 bases, with 17 bases spanning the gap.

The gene calls are TRBV3-1 (or the pseudogene TRBV3-2) and TRBJ2-3, with 10 bases that match TRBD1. The germline V gene encodes CDR1 LGHDT and CDR2 YNNKEL (reference sequence). The V segment lost 7 bases and the J segment 9 bases; nucleotides outside the gene matches: 19. This CDR3 has 17 amino acids. The CDR3 DNA sequence: TGTGCCAGCACCCCAGGAGCCCAGACTAGACAGGGGGCGACGCAGTATTTT. Encoded protein: CASTPGAQTRQGATQYF.

The chain joins TRBV20-1 to TRBJ2-7; weak D call: TRBD2 (6 bases). The germline CDR1 and CDR2 sequences are DFQATT and SNEGSKA (reference sequence). V was cut by 3 bases and J by 4 bases, with 25 bases left in between. This CDR3 comprises 17 residues. The CDR3 spells CSASSFSDEGSGYEQYF. CDR3 DNA: TGCAGTGCTAGTTCATTCTCGGACGAGGGGAGCGGGTACGAGCAGTACTTC.

The CDR3 DNA reads as TGTGCCAGCAGTTTATCCCGGGGGGGTCCGAAAGATACGCAGTATTTT. Its translation is CASSLSRGGPKDTQYF. The chain uses TRBV27 and TRBJ2-3, with TRBD2 matching 8 bases. The CDR3 is 16 amino acids. Germline-derived CDR1 and CDR2 are MNHEY and SMNVEV (reference sequence). Germline trimming cut 0 bases from V and 5 bases from J; bases unmatched to any gene: 7.

The chain uses TRBV27 and TRBJ1-6; D perhaps matches TRBD1 (6 bases). Germline-derived CDR1 and CDR2 are MNHEY and SMNVEV (reference sequence). V lost 10 bases, J lost 13 bases, and 20 bases lay in between. The length of the CDR3 is 13 residues. The CDR3 spells CATRSPPGEPLHF. CDR3 in DNA: TGTGCCACCCGTAGTCCTCCAGGGGAGCCCCTCCACTTT.

The chain links TRBV27 to TRBJ2-2, with TRBD1 as a possible D gene (6 bases). CDR1 is MNHEY and CDR2 is SMNVEV in the germline V gene (reference sequence). This CDR3 contains 17 residues. The germline V and J ends were trimmed by 3 bases and 7 bases, with 21 bases remaining between them. CDR3 residues: CASSFIWAGASIGELFF. The CDR3 DNA reads as TGTGCCAGCAGTTTTATTTGGGCAGGGGCATCGATCGGGGAGCTGTTTTTT.

The chain has TRBV5-1 and TRBJ1-1; 10 bases are a match to TRBD1. The CDR3 is 15 amino acids. V lost 4 bases, J lost 6 bases, and 9 bases stayed unmatched. Germline V gene lookup returns CDR1 SGHRS and CDR2 YFSETQ. The CDR3 spells CASSMIPGQGSEAFF. CDR3 nucleotide sequence: TGCGCCAGCAGCATGATCCCGGGACAGGGGTCTGAAGCTTTCTTT.

This clone was seen a handful of times. This chain joins TRBV6-6 and TRBJ1-2; D is unresolved. The germline V gene encodes CDR1 MNHNY and CDR2 SVGAGI (reference sequence). This CDR3 contains 11 residues. V dropped 5 bases and J dropped 7 bases, with 8 bases sitting between them. CDR3 coding DNA: TGTGCCAGCAGTGGAGACGGTGGCTACACCTTC. This encodes CASSGDGGYTF.

The DNA for the CDR3 is TGTGCCAGCAGCTTAGTCAGGACTATAGGCAATGAGCAGTTCTTC. Its translation: CASSLVRTIGNEQFF. This chain connects TRBV13 to TRBJ2-1, with D possibly TRBD2 on 6 matching bases. The CDR3 covers 15 residues. Trimming removed 1 base from V and 6 bases from J, with 13 bases in between. The germline gives CDR1 PRHDT, CDR2 FYEKMQ (reference sequence). Supplemented by reference TRBV13 and TRBJ2-1, the full variable domain reads AAGVIQSPRHLIKEKRETATLKCYPIPRHDTVYWYQQGPGQDPQFLISFYEKMQSDKGSIPDRFSAQQFSDYHSELNMSSLELGDSALYFCASSLVRTIGNEQFFGPGTRLTVL.

The chain carries TRBV3-1 (or the pseudogene TRBV3-2) and TRBJ2-2; 10 bases line up with TRBD2. J lost 5 bases, V lost 1 base, and 1 base had no gene match. CDR1 is LGHDT, CDR2 YNNKEL, per germline (reference sequence). CDR3 length equals 15 residues. CDR3 residues: CASSQVAGGTGELFF. The CDR3 DNA reads as TGTGCCAGCAGCCAAGTAGCGGGGGGAACCGGGGAGCTGTTTTTT.

This rearrangement joins TRBV9 to TRBJ2-3; D is undetermined. CDR3 length: 17 amino acids. The V and J ends lost 1 base and 6 bases respectively, with 21 bases between them. Per the germline V gene, CDR1 is SGDLS and CDR2 is YYNGEE. The chain's CDR3 is CASSVLLGSDGSDTQYF. The CDR3 nucleotides are TGTGCCAGCAGCGTACTTCTCGGGTCAGACGGATCTGATACGCAGTATTTT.

The chain uses TRBV18 and TRBJ1-2, with 9 bases aligning to TRBD1. The germline CDR1 and CDR2 sequences are KGHSH and LQKENI. J was trimmed by 7 bases and V by 4 bases; bases with no gene match: 16. This CDR3 is 17 amino acids long. CDR3 sequence (DNA): TGTGCCAGCTCACTAACTTACTCCGGGACAGGGAAGGGTGGCTACACCTTC. Amino acids: CASSLTYSGTGKGGYTF.

As to this clone: A read error may account for a junction end that differs from germline. The rearrangement links TRBV7-7 to TRBJ1-3; the match to TRBD1 covers 7 bases. This CDR3 region has 15 residues. CDR1 and CDR2 (germline): SSHAT, FNYEAQ (reference sequence). Written as DNA, the CDR3 is TGTGCTAGCAGCTCAACCGACAGGGTTGGAGACACCATATATTTT. Amino acids: CASSSTDRVGDTIYF.

This clone was recorded only once. The V and J genes are TRBV28 and TRBJ2-3, with 11 bases matching TRBD2. The CDR3 length is 16 residues. Germline trimming cut 5 bases from V and 4 bases from J; bases unmatched to any gene: 8. Germline lookup yields CDR1 MDHEN and CDR2 SYDVKM. CDR3 sequence reads: CASSTRLAGQPDTQYF. As DNA, the CDR3 is TGTGCCAGCAGTACGAGACTAGCGGGACAACCAGATACGCAGTATTTT.

J is TRBJ1-2 and V is TRBV4-2; 8 positions agree with TRBD1. V shed 0 bases, J shed 6 bases, and the junction held 3 bases outside the gene matches. There are 14 residues in the CDR3. CDR1 and CDR2 from the germline V gene are LGHNA and YNFKEQ. The CDR3 sequence: CASSQEGTGNGYTF. The CDR3 coding sequence is TGTGCCAGCAGCCAAGAGGGGACAGGAAATGGCTACACCTTC.

The V and J genes are TRBV5-4 and TRBJ1-2; D gene uncertain. Germline CDR1 and CDR2: SGHNT and YYREEE (reference sequence). Trimming removed 4 bases at V and 4 bases at J, with 14 bases between. The length of the CDR3 is 14 residues. The DNA of the CDR3 is TGTGCCAGCAGCCGGGATTCTCTCCTCTATGGCTACACCTTC. Protein sequence: CASSRDSLLYGYTF.

The gene calls are TRBV19 and TRBJ2-7, with D perhaps matching TRBD2 (7 bases). The CDR3 has 14 amino acids. Per germline, CDR1 LNHDA and CDR2 SQIVND (reference sequence). Trimming removed 3 bases from V and 3 bases from J, with 12 bases in between. The CDR3 nucleotides read TGTGCCAGTAGTATCCCCGGGGGGCTCTACGAGCAGTACTTC. This translates into CASSIPGGLYEQYF.

The chain uses TRBV3-1 (or the pseudogene TRBV3-2) and TRBJ2-7; TRBD2 agrees at 8 bases. The CDR3 is 17 amino acids. CDR1 LGHDT and CDR2 YNNKEL come from the germline V gene (reference sequence). Trimming at V came to 4 bases and at J to 5 bases, leaving 16 bases not matched to a gene. CDR3 in amino acids: CASSLTPASGGYHEQYF. The CDR3 DNA is TGTGCCAGCAGCCTCACACCCGCATCGGGAGGGTACCACGAGCAGTACTTC.

This sequence joins TRBV9 and TRBJ2-1; 10 bases align to TRBD2. Trimming took 4 bases from V and 7 from J; bases not matched to a gene: 14. The CDR3 contains 17 residues. CDR1 is SGDLS, CDR2 YYNGEE, per germline. CDR3 bases: TGTGCCAGCAGCCCTCGTGGGGATAGCGGGGGGTATAATGAGCAGTTCTTC. Amino acids: CASSPRGDSGGYNEQFF.